This T cell receptor beta chain came from a study of blood T cell repertoires in COVID-19. Germline V gene data show CDR1 as WSHSY and CDR2 as SAAADI. The CDR3 loop spans 13 amino acids. V gave up 3 bases and J gave up 10 bases, with 15 bases separating them. Profiled with immunoSEQ multiplex PCR; TCRdb holds only in-frame clones, not every one. The table has approximately 130,000 clones, approximately 86% seen once. Participants, 18 to 89 years old, spanned around 25 US areas. Researchers sorted participants into cohorts using their self-reported clinical history. Sequencing was done on a sample of PBMCs or T cells enriched from blood (not recorded which). The receptor's source is a woman in her forties or fifties who had recovered from COVID-19. J is TRBJ1-1 and V is TRBV10-2, with a tentative D call TRBD1 (6 bases). The CDR3 loop is CASSDHRDLIAFF. CDR3 in DNA: TGCGCCAGCAGTGACCACAGGGATTTGATAGCTTTCTTT.